This T cell receptor (beta chain) was documented in a study of blood T cell repertoires in COVID-19. Overall study context: Whether acute or convalescent, the COVID-19 samples came from the United States, Italy and Spain. Sources were T cells, B-cell-depleted T cells, or PBMCs; the material itself was cDNA or gDNA.

TCRdb's table, derived via immunoSEQ multiplex PCR, lists solely in-frame clones and lacks some. Of about 62,000 clones in the sample, 80% to 90% were seen once. CDR1 and CDR2 from the germline V gene are LGHDT and YNNKEL (reference sequence). V was shortened by 4 bases and J by 8 bases, with 17 bases between the two germline ends. This CDR3 has 14 amino acids. Seattle's enrolled individuals joined amid active infection and were then monitored longitudinally. The genes are TRBV3-1 (or the pseudogene TRBV3-2) and TRBJ1-2, with D tentatively TRBD1 (6 bases). The TCR originated in an older woman with COVID-19, enrolled during active disease. Material: peripheral blood. CDR3 residues: CASSPTRGFKGYTF. In nucleotides, the CDR3 is TGTGCCAGCAGCCCGACCAGGGGTTTTAAAGGCTACACCTTC.